The rows below give T cell receptor beta chains drawn from one sample of a study of CD8+ T cells in alopecia areata. Measured with immunoSEQ multiplex PCR; TCRdb has only the in-frame clones, and not every one. The table has about 270,000 clones, about 62% seen once. The material sequenced was CD4+ T cells sorted from blood, taken at roughly week 52, from a patient treated with tofacitinib. The source of these receptors is a human donor with alopecia areata. CDR3s include the opening cysteine and the closing phenylalanine or tryptophan. A D gene is named only where the DNA matches it firmly. Some rows have no size entry. The others give once, few or many, or a class for an expanded clone.

size	D	J	V	DNA	CDR3
NA	NA	TRBJ2-7	TRBV2	TGTGCCAGCAGTGGAACCAGAGATTACGAGCAGTACTTC	CASSGTRDYEQYF
NA	NA	TRBJ1-5	TRBV25-1	TGTGCCAGCAGTGAATCATTCAGCAATCAGCCCCAGCATTTT	CASSESFSNQPQHF
NA	NA	TRBJ1-1	TRBV7-9	TGTGCCAGCAGCTTAAAGAGTGAGGTGATGGCTTTCTTT	CASSLKSEVMAFF
few	TRBD1	TRBJ1-5	TRBV6-5	TGTGCCAGCAGCGGGACAGTCAATCAGCCCCAGCATTTT	CASSGTVNQPQHF
NA	NA	TRBJ1-5	TRBV30	TGTGCCTGGAGTGTTTGGCTGGCGGTGGCAGGAGCAAATCAGCCCCAGCATTTT	CAWSVWLAVAGANQPQHF
few	NA	TRBJ2-5	TRBV11-2	TGTGCCAGCAGCTTAGCCGAGGGGGAGACCCAGTACTTC	CASSLAEGETQYF
NA	NA	TRBJ1-6	TRBV27	TGTGCCAGCAGTTTAGTACAGGGAGGTTCCTATAATTCACCCCTCCACTTT	CASSLVQGGSYNSPLHF
NA	NA	TRBJ2-7	TRBV30	TGTGCCTGGAGGCGGAGGCCCTCCTACGAGCAGTACTTC	CAWRRRPSYEQYF
NA	NA	TRBJ2-7	TRBV2	TGTGCCAGCAGTGAACAGCTATACGAGCAGTACTTC	CASSEQLYEQYF
NA	NA	TRBJ2-3	TRBV7-2	TGTGCCAGCAGCTTAGCGGGCCCGCAGTATTTT	CASSLAGPQYF
once	NA	TRBJ1-2	TRBV15	TGTGCCACCAGCAGAGACAGAACCTTATATGGCTACACCTTC	CATSRDRTLYGYTF
once	NA	TRBJ2-5	TRBV5-1	TGCGCCAGCAGCTTGGAGACCCAACGGCAAGAGACCCAGTACTTC	CASSLETQRQETQYF
few	NA	TRBJ2-3	TRBV27	TGTGCCAGCAGTTTTATGACAAGCACAGATACGCAGTATTTT	CASSFMTSTDTQYF
NA	NA	TRBJ2-5	TRBV6-1	TGTGCCAGCAGTCAAGACTACCAAGAGACCCAGTACTTC	CASSQDYQETQYF
few	NA	TRBJ2-5	TRBV30	TGTGCCTGGAGTATGAGTTCGGAGACCCAGTACTTC	CAWSMSSETQYF
NA	NA	TRBJ2-7	TRBV5-8	TGTGCCAGCAGCTTTGGGCAGAACTACGAGCAGTACTTC	CASSFGQNYEQYF
NA	NA	TRBJ1-5	TRBV7-2	TGTGCCAGCAGTCGTCCTTATCAGCCCCAGCATTTT	CASSRPYQPQHF
NA	NA	TRBJ1-1	TRBV30	TGTGCCTGGAGTTCTGGGCCCGGGGACACTGAAGCTTTCTTT	CAWSSGPGDTEAFF
NA	TRBD1	TRBJ1-4	TRBV5-4	TGTGCCAGCAGCTTGGCGGCAGGGGGCGGTGAAAAACTGTTTTTT	CASSLAAGGGEKLFF
few	NA	TRBJ1-1	TRBV18	TGTGCCAGCTCGGCCAGCGAGCAAGGAACTGAAGCTTTCTTT	CASSASEQGTEAFF
NA	NA	TRBJ1-1	TRBV27	TGTGCCAGCAGTTTACGAGAACACAGAAACACTGAAGCTTTCTTT	CASSLREHRNTEAFF
few	TRBD1	TRBJ1-2	TRBV7-2	TGTGCCAGCAGCTCGGGACAGAACTATGGCTACACCTTC	CASSSGQNYGYTF
NA	TRBD1	TRBJ2-7	TRBV5-1	TGCGCCAGCAGCTTGGTGGGACAGGGTAGGGTCGAGCAGTACTTC	CASSLVGQGRVEQYF
NA	NA	TRBJ2-3	TRBV20-1	TGCAGTGCCTTCTCAGATACGCAGTATTTT	CSAFSDTQYF
NA	NA	TRBJ2-2	TRBV5-6	TGTGCCAGCAGCCTACCCGGGCCGTACACCGGGGAGCTGTTTTTT	CASSLPGPYTGELFF
NA	NA	TRBJ1-6	TRBV5-6	TGTGCCAGCAGCACCAGGGTGCGGTCACCCCTCCACTTT	CASSTRVRSPLHF
NA	TRBD2	TRBJ2-2	TRBV29-1	TGCAGCGTTGTAATCGGGGGGACCGGGGAGCTGTTTTTT	CSVVIGGTGELFF
few	TRBD1	TRBJ2-3	TRBV5-4	TGTGCCAGCAGCTCCCCTACAGGGGTCACAGATACGCAGTATTTT	CASSSPTGVTDTQYF
NA	TRBD1	TRBJ2-7	TRBV7-3	TGTGCCAGCAGCTTCGGGACAGGGCTTGCCTACGAGCAGTACTTC	CASSFGTGLAYEQYF
NA	NA	TRBJ2-7	TRBV29-1	TGTGGGGCGTCTGTTAACTACGAGCAGTACTTC	CGASVNYEQYF
NA	TRBD1	TRBJ2-3	TRBV6-6	TGTGCCAGCAGTCCCGGGACAGGGGGTTACACAGATACGCAGTATTTT	CASSPGTGGYTDTQYF
few	NA	TRBJ1-1	TRBV5-6	TGTGCCAGCAGCCTGGCGGTGGGACACACTGAAGCTTTCTTT	CASSLAVGHTEAFF
NA	NA	TRBJ2-2	TRBV5-1	TGCGCCAGCAGCTTGGCATGGGCCACCGGGGAGCTGTTTTTT	CASSLAWATGELFF
NA	NA	TRBJ2-2	TRBV7-8	TGTGCCAGCAGCTTAGGTCCGATCGGGGAGCTGTTTTTT	CASSLGPIGELFF
few	NA	TRBJ1-2	TRBV27	TGTGCCAGCAGCCCCAATGGAGCTTTTAGCTACACCTTC	CASSPNGAFSYTF
NA	TRBD1	TRBJ2-2	TRBV18	TGTGCCAGCTCACCACGGACAGGGGGACGGACCGGGGAGCTGTTTTTT	CASSPRTGGRTGELFF
NA	NA	TRBJ2-5	TRBV20-1	TGCAGTGCTAGGGTGGGAGAGACCCAGTACTTC	CSARVGETQYF
NA	NA	TRBJ2-1	TRBV5-1	TGCGCCAGCAGCTTGGCCGGCCGGTCTGAGCAGTTCTTC	CASSLAGRSEQFF
NA	NA	TRBJ1-4	TRBV29-1	TGCAGCGTCTCAGGGACAACTAATGAAAAACTGTTTTTT	CSVSGTTNEKLFF
NA	TRBD1	TRBJ2-5	TRBV2	TGTGCCAGCAGGCAAACCGGGACAGGTGGGGAGACCCAGTACTTC	CASRQTGTGGETQYF
NA	NA	TRBJ1-2	TRBV6-5	TGTGCCAGCAGTTACTCGGCTTCTAACTATGGCTACACCTTC	CASSYSASNYGYTF
NA	NA	TRBJ2-2	TRBV29-1	TGCAGCGTTCGGGTTTCCACCGGGGAGCTGTTTTTT	CSVRVSTGELFF
NA	NA	TRBJ1-1	TRBV5-1	TGCGCCAGCAGCTTTGGAGGAACGAACACTGAAGCTTTCTTT	CASSFGGTNTEAFF
NA	NA	TRBJ1-4	TRBV4-3	TGCGCCAGCAGCCAAGAAGGTGTCCAGGGAAGGGCAAAACTGTTTTTT	CASSQEGVQGRAKLFF
NA	NA	TRBJ2-2	TRBV2	TGTGCCAGCAGTGAACAGGGAAACACCGGGGAGCTGTTTTTT	CASSEQGNTGELFF
NA	NA	TRBJ1-2	TRBV29-1	TGCAGCGTTTTTTATGGCTATGGCTACACCTTC	CSVFYGYGYTF
few	NA	TRBJ2-2	TRBV18	TGTGCCAGCTCACCAGGGGGCAACGCGAACACCGGGGAGCTGTTTTTT	CASSPGGNANTGELFF
NA	NA	TRBJ1-1	TRBV30	TGTGCCTGGAACGACAGGTTGGGCACTGAAGCTTTCTTT	CAWNDRLGTEAFF
NA	NA	TRBJ2-7	TRBV5-1	TGCGCCAGCAGCCCCGGGACACCCGGGAGCTCCTACGAGCAGTACTTC	CASSPGTPGSSYEQYF